This T cell receptor beta chain was profiled in a study of identical twins. Germline loops: CDR1 LGHNA, CDR2 YNFKEQ. The V segment lost 0 bases and the J segment 4 bases; nucleotides outside the gene matches: 7. The CDR3 contains 17 residues. A universal primer site was created by template switching, with the cDNA bearing unique molecular identifiers. TCRdb used MiXCR to reprocess the 5' RACE reads, holding one entry per CDR3 protein. Of roughly 690,000 distinct CDR3 sequences listed, 6% to 6.5% are singletons. The genes are TRBV4-2 and TRBJ2-1; TRBD2 agrees at 9 bases. The clonotype comes from a man younger than 35 in good health. The sample taken for sequencing was naive T cells sorted from blood. CDR3 residues: CASSQEATSGLYNEQFF. DNA of the CDR3: TGTGCCAGCAGCCAAGAAGCGACTAGCGGCTTATACAATGAGCAGTTCTTC.